What follows describes a single T cell receptor (beta chain). The target antigen is unknown. Clones were read by immunoSEQ multiplex PCR, and TCRdb kept only the in-frame ones, dropping some. The sample has about 160,000 clones; roughly nine tenths are singletons. The data were obtained in a study of T cell responses to AZD1222 COVID-19 vaccine. Study conclusions and caveats: Repertoire sampling occurred only after the peak T cell response.

The CDR3 runs to 13 residues. Looked up from germline, CDR1 is SGHTA and CDR2 is FQGNSA. V lost 4 bases, J lost 10 bases, and 16 bases lay in between. The clonotype comes from an adult in good health. This specimen was peripheral blood, taken on day 0 of AZD1222 vaccination. The chain links TRBV7-2 to TRBJ1-1, with D possibly matching TRBD1 (6 bases). CDR3 in DNA: TGTGCCAGCAGCTCCAGACAGGTCGGTTCAGCTTTCTTT. Protein: CASSSRQVGSAFF.